This T cell receptor (beta chain) stems from a study of blood T cell repertoires in COVID-19. Libraries were prepared by immunoSEQ multiplex PCR; TCRdb keeps only in-frame clonotypes and omits some of them. The sample has approximately 280,000 clones; roughly nine tenths are singletons. The TCR sequence derives from a woman under 30 who had recovered from COVID-19. The sequencing input was PBMCs or T cells enriched from blood (not recorded which).

The CDR3 loop reads CASGRTTGGTQPQHF. CDR3 nucleotide sequence: TGTGCTAGTGGCCGCACGACAGGGGGCACTCAGCCCCAGCATTTT. The J gene is TRBJ1-5, the V gene TRBV12-5, with 10 bases identical to TRBD1. The CDR3 is made up of 15 amino acids. Germline assignment: CDR1 LGHNT and CDR2 FRNRAP. The V segment lost 6 bases and the J segment 6 bases; nucleotides outside the gene matches: 8.